This TCR beta chain was sequenced in a study of T cell changes during pregnancy in multiple sclerosis. V was cut by 4 bases and J by 3 bases, with 13 bases left in between. This CDR3 region has 14 residues. The germline gives CDR1 MGHRA, CDR2 YSYEKL. TCRdb keeps only in-frame clones here, not all; method: immunoSEQ multiplex PCR. This table holds about 89,000 clones, about 93% found once. The V and J genes are TRBV4-1 and TRBJ2-7, with TRBD1 as a possible D gene (5 bases). Sequenced material: peripheral blood, taken after pregnancy. This receptor was obtained from a female donor in good health, enrolled as a control in a pregnancy study. CDR3 nucleotide sequence: TGCGCCAGCAGCCCCACAGGAAACAGCTACGAGCAGTACTTC. As protein: CASSPTGNSYEQYF.